This T cell receptor (beta chain) is from a study of blood T cell repertoires in COVID-19 (dated by TCRdb to 2018 to 2020). Broadly, across the study: Samples from collaborators originated in the United States, Italy and Spain and spanned both the acute and convalescent phases of COVID-19. The prospective study material was composed of cDNA or gDNA derived from T cells, B-cell-depleted T cells, or PBMCs. Deeply sampled blood TCRbeta repertoires from subjects exposed to, actively infected with, or recovered from COVID-19 were included in the dataset. The repertoires were released in a freely available public database intended as a resource for research on the immune response to SARS-CoV-2. Samples were obtained from the ongoing ImmuneRACE study (first 160 participants) and from 1,254 subjects provided by 6 global collaborators. A de-identified subject ID, COVID-19 status, age in years and sex were almost always included in the sample metadata. Where HLA class I and class II types were available, the types were taken from metadata supplied by the sample provider, not from assay-based typing. What the research found in general, with its limitations: The quantity of clinical and demographic metadata differed by source and by participant and was supplied without curation.

Whole blood was collected in K2EDTA tubes by collaborating institutions according to the institutions' own protocols. For TCRbeta analysis, collaborators shipped samples as frozen whole blood, isolated PBMCs, or DNA extracted from either of those sample types. TCRbeta CDR3 regions were amplified from genomic DNA by means of the immunoSEQ Assay, a bias-controlled multiplex PCR. The paper's data handling went like this. The number of nucleated cells in each sample was estimated from the amplification of reference gene primers within the assay. Sequence reads were collapsed and filtered to measure the absolute abundance of every unique TCRbeta CDR3 rearrangement. Productive Simpson clonality was computed per sample as the square root of Simpson's diversity index over productive rearrangements. Drawn from immuneACCESS, this table holds only the in-frame rearrangements with V and J called that TCRdb kept. Clones are partly lost; checked studies trace under half to an unresolved V gene and leave the rest unexplained. Clonal size and the V and J genes are those of that table, whereas D and trimming came from the DNA. The sample table holds around 130,000 clones, of which 90% were seen once. Of the sample, approximately 3.5% is held by the ten largest clones.

This clone appeared a single time. Its specific antigen is unknown. No per-base quality is available; no much larger clone lies one base away. The germline V gene encodes CDR1 KGHDR and CDR2 SFDVKD. From its cysteine to its phenylalanine, the CDR3 spans 15 amino acids. CDR3 DNA is the only sequence kept; it has 45 bases, read in frame from the first base. Trimming takes 3 bases off V and 7 bases off J; junction bases not matched to a gene: 3. The sequenced material came from peripheral blood. Rearrangement joined TRBV24-1 to TRBJ1-4, with 11 bases matching TRBD1. The sequence derives from a man between 45 and 60 years old with active COVID-19. The CDR3 region has the sequence CATSDGTGGIEKLFF. The sequenced DNA: TGTGCCACCAGTGATGGGACAGGGGGTATTGAAAAACTGTTTTTT.